This note documents a single TCR beta chain sequence. Its antigen is unidentified. This entry belongs to a study of shared clonotypes between healthy human individuals. Study-level findings and limits: Sampling covered blood only; tissue repertoires likely differ.

Some 28,000 T cell genomes (approximately 0.2 ug DNA) went into each sorted-subset replicate. Sequencing was performed with immunoSEQ multiplex PCR; in TCRdb, only in-frame clones are kept and a portion is missing. The data hold 2.3 million or so clones, with about 92% observed a single time. The CDR3 contains 14 residues. V was cut by 0 bases and J by 4 bases, with 10 bases left in between. Looked up from germline, CDR1 is GTSNPN and CDR2 is SVGIG (reference sequence). The receptor was isolated from a man aged 18-30 years in good health. Some clones in this sample may be carry-over from other donors' samples. The source material was naive CD4+ T cells from PBMCs. Noted subset: CD45RA+ positively selected. The chain joins TRBV30 to TRBJ1-3; TRBD1 might be the D (6 bases). In DNA form, the CDR3 reads TGTGCCTGGAGTGTACAGGGTCCGGGAAACACCATATATTTT. Amino acid sequence: CAWSVQGPGNTIYF.